This is a list of T cell receptor beta chains from one sample in a study of blood T cell repertoires in COVID-19. Data came from immunoSEQ multiplex PCR; TCRdb stores just in-frame clones and leaves some out. In the table there are 110,000 or so clones, 75% to 90% of which are singletons. Sequencing used peripheral blood. The source is a human donor with acute or convalescent COVID-19. The donor label of this sample is uncertain. CDR3s include the opening cysteine and the closing phenylalanine or tryptophan. Fields, in order: V gene, D gene, J gene, clone size, CDR3 DNA, CDR3 protein. The D gene is left open where the match is weak. Expanded clones get a size class; other rows say once, few or many, or leave the size out.

>TRBV7-9|TRBD2|TRBJ2-3|NA
TGTGCCAGCAGCTCGAGGCTTGCCAGCGGGGGCCGAAGCACAGATACGCAGTATTTT
CASSSRLASGGRSTDTQYF
>TRBV27|NA|TRBJ1-3|once
TGTGCCAGCAGGGCCACCTCTGGAAACACCATATATTTT
CASRATSGNTIYF
>TRBV11-2|NA|TRBJ1-1|NA
TGTGCCAGCAGCCCGACAGTGAACGAAGCTTTCTTT
CASSPTVNEAFF
>TRBV6-6|TRBD1|TRBJ2-1|once
TGTGCCAGCAGTTACCCGGACAGGGATCTAGACAATGAGCAGTTCTTC
CASSYPDRDLDNEQFF
>TRBV2|TRBD2|TRBJ2-2|NA
TGTGCCAGCAGGGGGACTATTTCCACCGGGGAGCTGTTTTTT
CASRGTISTGELFF
>TRBV18|TRBD1|TRBJ2-5|NA
TGTGCCAGCTCACCGTCAGGGGGCTGGGAGACCCAGTACTTC
CASSPSGGWETQYF
>TRBV3-1/TRBV3-2|TRBD2|TRBJ2-1|NA
TGTGCCAGCAGCAAAAAGGGGACTAGCGGGAGGGCCCGGTTGCCCTACAATGAGCAGTTCTTC
CASSKKGTSGRARLPYNEQFF
>TRBV6-5|NA|TRBJ1-3|NA
TGTGCCAGCATCCCCGCAGTGCACTCTGGAAACACCATATATTTT
CASIPAVHSGNTIYF
>TRBV6-2/TRBV6-3|NA|TRBJ1-5|NA
TGTGCCAGCAGTTATAGTTCCAGGGTGAGTCAGCCCCAGCATTTT
CASSYSSRVSQPQHF
>TRBV7-3|TRBD2|TRBJ2-1|NA
TGTGCCAGCAGCTTAATCCCGGGAAGTAGCGGGGGGAACAATGAGCAGTTCTTC
CASSLIPGSSGGNNEQFF
>TRBV6-2/TRBV6-3|NA|TRBJ2-1|NA
TGTGCCAGCAGTTATTTACAAGTGGGGGCTAGCTCCTACAATGAGCAGTTCTTC
CASSYLQVGASSYNEQFF
>TRBV4-3|TRBD2|TRBJ2-1|NA
TGCGCCAGCAGCCAAGTGGGAATAGCGGGGTTTAGCGGGGGCACCTACAATGAGCAGTTCTTC
CASSQVGIAGFSGGTYNEQFF
>TRBV4-1|NA|TRBJ2-7|NA
TGCGCCAGCAGCCAAGGATGGGGTTCGGGCGCACAGGACGAGCAGTACTTC
CASSQGWGSGAQDEQYF
>TRBV20-1|NA|TRBJ2-1|NA
TGCAGTGCCCTGAGGGTGGAGCAGTTCTTC
CSALRVEQFF
>TRBV6-5|NA|TRBJ2-2|NA
TGTGCCAGCGGACGATCTAGCGCGAACACCGGGGAGCTGTTTTTT
CASGRSSANTGELFF
>TRBV6-2/TRBV6-3|NA|TRBJ1-4|NA
TGTGCCAGCAGTTTCCAGGGGAAAAGTGAAAAACTGTTTTTT
CASSFQGKSEKLFF
>TRBV5-4|NA|TRBJ2-2|few
TGTGCCAGCAGCCCTGGAGGCCTCGTCGCGAACACCGGGGAGCTGTTTTTT
CASSPGGLVANTGELFF
>TRBV4-3|NA|TRBJ1-6|once
TGCGCCAGCAGCCAAGATCGGGGGGCGAGGTCACCCCTCCACTTT
CASSQDRGARSPLHF
>TRBV15|NA|TRBJ1-3|NA
TGTGCCACCAGCAGGGGGCCAGGAAACACCATATATTTT
CATSRGPGNTIYF
>TRBV12-3/TRBV12-4|NA|TRBJ2-5|once
TGTGCCAGCAGTTTGTCGGTAGAGACCCAGTACTTC
CASSLSVETQYF
>TRBV7-8|NA|TRBJ1-1|NA
TGTGCCAGCAGCCCCCTGCCCAGGGGCACCGAAGCTTTCTTT
CASSPLPRGTEAFF
>TRBV28|TRBD1|TRBJ1-5|few
TGTGCCAGCAGTCGACCCGGGACAGGGTATCAGCCCCAGCATTTT
CASSRPGTGYQPQHF
>TRBV27|TRBD1|TRBJ1-6|NA
TGTGCCAGCAGAAGGGACAGGGCTAATTCACCCCTCCACTTT
CASRRDRANSPLHF
>TRBV6-2/TRBV6-3|TRBD1|TRBJ1-1|NA
TGTGCCAGCAGCTGGACAGGGAGTACTGAAGCTTTCTTT
CASSWTGSTEAFF
>TRBV10-1|TRBD2|TRBJ2-1|NA
TGCGCCAGCAGTGAGTCGAAATTGGGGACCCGACTAGCGGGATACAAACCCTACAATGAGCAGTTCTTC
CASSESKLGTRLAGYKPYNEQFF
>TRBV3-1/TRBV3-2|TRBD1|TRBJ1-2|NA
TGTGCCAGCAGCCAACACAGGGGAGATGGTCGCTACACCTTC
CASSQHRGDGRYTF
>TRBV7-2|TRBD1|TRBJ1-4|NA
TGTGCCAGCAGCTTGGACAGGGGCTATACTAATGAAAAACTGTTTTTT
CASSLDRGYTNEKLFF
>TRBV4-1|NA|TRBJ2-4|once
TGCGCCAGCAGCCAAGTCGGTGGAGCCCGAGCCAAAAACATTCAGTACTTC
CASSQVGGARAKNIQYF
>TRBV28|TRBD1|TRBJ1-6|NA
TGTGCCAGCAGTTTACTCGGACAGGGTCTCCACTTT
CASSLLGQGLHF